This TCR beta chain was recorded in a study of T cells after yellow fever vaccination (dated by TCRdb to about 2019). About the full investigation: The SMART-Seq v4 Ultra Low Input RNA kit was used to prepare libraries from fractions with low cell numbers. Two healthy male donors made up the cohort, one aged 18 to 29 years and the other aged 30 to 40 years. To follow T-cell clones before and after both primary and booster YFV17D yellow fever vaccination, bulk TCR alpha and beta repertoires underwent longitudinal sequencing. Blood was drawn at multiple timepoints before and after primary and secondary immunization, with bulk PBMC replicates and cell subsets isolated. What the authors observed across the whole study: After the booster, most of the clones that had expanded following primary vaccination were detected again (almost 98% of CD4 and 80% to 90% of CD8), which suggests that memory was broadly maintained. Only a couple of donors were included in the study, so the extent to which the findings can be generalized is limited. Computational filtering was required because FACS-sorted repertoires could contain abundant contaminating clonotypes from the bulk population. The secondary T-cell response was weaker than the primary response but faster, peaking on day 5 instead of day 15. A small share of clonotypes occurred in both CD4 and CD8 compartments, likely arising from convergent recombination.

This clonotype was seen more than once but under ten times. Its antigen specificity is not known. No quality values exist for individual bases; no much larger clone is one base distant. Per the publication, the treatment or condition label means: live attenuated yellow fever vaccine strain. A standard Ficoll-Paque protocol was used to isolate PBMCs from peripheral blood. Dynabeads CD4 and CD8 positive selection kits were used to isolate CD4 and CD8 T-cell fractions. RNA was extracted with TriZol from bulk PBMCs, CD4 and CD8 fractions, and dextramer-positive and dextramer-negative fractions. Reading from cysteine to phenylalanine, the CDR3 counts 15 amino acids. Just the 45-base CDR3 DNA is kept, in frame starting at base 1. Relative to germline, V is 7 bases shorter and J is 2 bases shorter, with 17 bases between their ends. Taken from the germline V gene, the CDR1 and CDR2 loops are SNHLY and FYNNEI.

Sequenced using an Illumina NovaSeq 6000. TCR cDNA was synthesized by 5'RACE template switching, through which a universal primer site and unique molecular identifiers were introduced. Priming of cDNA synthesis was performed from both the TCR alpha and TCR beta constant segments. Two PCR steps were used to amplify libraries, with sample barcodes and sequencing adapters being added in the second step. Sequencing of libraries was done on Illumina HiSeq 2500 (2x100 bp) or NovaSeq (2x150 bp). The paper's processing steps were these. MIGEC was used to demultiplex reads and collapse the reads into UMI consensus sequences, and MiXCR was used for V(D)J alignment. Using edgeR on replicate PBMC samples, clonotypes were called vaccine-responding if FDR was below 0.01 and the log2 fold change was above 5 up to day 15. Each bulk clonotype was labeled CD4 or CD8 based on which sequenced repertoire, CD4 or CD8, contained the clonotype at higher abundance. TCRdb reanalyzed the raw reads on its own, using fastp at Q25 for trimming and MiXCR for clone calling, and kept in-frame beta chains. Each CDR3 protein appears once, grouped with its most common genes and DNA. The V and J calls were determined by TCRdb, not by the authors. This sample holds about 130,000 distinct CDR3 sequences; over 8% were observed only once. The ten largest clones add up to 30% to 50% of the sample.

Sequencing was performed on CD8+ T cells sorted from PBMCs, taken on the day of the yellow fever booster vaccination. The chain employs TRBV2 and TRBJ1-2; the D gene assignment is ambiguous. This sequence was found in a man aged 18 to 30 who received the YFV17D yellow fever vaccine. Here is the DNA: TGTGCCAGCATGCGTAAGGGCCGAGGGAACTATGGCTACACCTTC. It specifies CASMRKGRGNYGYTF.